The 24 T cell receptor beta chains reported below all come from one sample, sequenced in a study of T cell repertoires in cytomegalovirus infection. One entry per CDR3 protein results from TCRdb running MiXCR on the reads. Among about 830,000 distinct CDR3 sequences listed, 32% were seen once. Their recognized antigens are unknown. The specimen was cultured CD8+ T cells from PBMCs, collected from culture after CMV antigen stimulation. Receptors were obtained from a human donor in good health (CMV status not recorded). Some clones in this sample may be carry-over from other donors' samples.

This sequence joins TRBV19 and TRBJ2-6; tentative D call: TRBD2 (6 bases). From germline, CDR1 is LNHDA and CDR2 SQIVND (reference sequence). The V and J ends lost 4 bases and 1 base respectively, with 14 bases between them. This CDR3 comprises 17 residues. The CDR3, as DNA: TGTGCCAGTAGTAAACTAGGAGGGGCATCTGGGGCCAACGTCCTGACTTTC. This sequence encodes CASSKLGGASGANVLTF.

This clonotype has just a few counts. The rearrangement joins TRBV12-3 or TRBV12-4 to TRBJ1-4, with D possibly matching TRBD1 (6 bases). Trimming left V 6 bases short and J 6 bases short, with 26 bases between. CDR3 length: 18 residues. CDR3 residues: CASSSTGSYGGVDEKLFF. CDR3 DNA sequence: TGTGCCAGCAGCTCCACAGGGAGTTATGGGGGGGTAGATGAAAAACTGTTTTTT.

This clonotype came up a few times. CDR3 amino acids: CASRSPGQTNEKLFF. The CDR3 DNA follows: TGTGCCAGCAGGTCCCCGGGACAGACTAATGAAAAACTGTTTTTT. The chain is built from TRBV7-9 and TRBJ1-4, with 7 bases that match TRBD1. J was trimmed by 2 bases and V by 6 bases; bases with no gene match: 6. Germline CDR1 and CDR2: SEHNR and FQNEAQ (reference sequence). This CDR3 contains 15 residues.

The table lists this clonotype with a few counts. J is TRBJ1-2 and V is TRBV4-2; D remains unclear. The CDR3 sequence is 13 residues long. V gave up 3 bases and J gave up 7 bases, with 12 bases separating them. The V gene's germline CDR1 is LGHNA and CDR2 YNFKEQ. The CDR3 reads CASSHPQNSGYTF. DNA of the CDR3: TGTGCCAGCAGCCATCCACAGAATAGTGGCTACACCTTC.

This clonotype was seen a handful of times. This chain connects TRBV25-1 to TRBJ1-6; D gene ambiguous. CDR1 and CDR2 from the germline V gene are MGHDK and SYGVNS. V lost 2 bases, J lost 14 bases, and 10 bases lay in between. This CDR3 region has 12 residues. CDR3 sequence: CASSERGGTLHF. The CDR3, as DNA: TGTGCCAGCAGTGAACGAGGAGGGACCCTCCACTTT. Based on the CDR3 plus reference TRBV25-1 and TRBJ1-6, the full variable domain is EADIYQTPRYLVIGTGKKITLECSQTMGHDKMYWYQQDPGMELHLIHYSYGVNSTEKGDLSSESTVSRIRTEHFPLTLESARPSHTSQYLCASSERGGTLHFGNGTRLTVT.

The chain joins TRBV5-6 to TRBJ2-1; 10 bases line up with TRBD1. V trimming: 4 bases; J trimming: 10 bases; junction bases outside the gene matches: 8. This CDR3 contains 14 residues. Germline CDR1 is SGHDT and CDR2 is YYEEEE. CDR3 nucleotide sequence: TGTGCCAGCAGCCGGGGACAGGGGTCTTGGGAGCAGTTCTTC. Its translation is CASSRGQGSWEQFF.

The chain couples TRBV7-9 to TRBJ1-5; 7 nucleotides align to TRBD1. The V and J ends lost 4 bases and 1 base, in that order; junction bases with no gene match: 7. Germline V gene lookup returns CDR1 SEHNR and CDR2 FQNEAQ (reference sequence). The CDR3 is 16 amino acids. As DNA, the CDR3 is TGTGCCAGCAGCTCCGACAGGGATTTGAGCAATCAGCCCCAGCATTTT. It is translated as CASSSDRDLSNQPQHF.

This clonotype was found a few times. This sequence joins TRBV3-1 and TRBJ1-2; no clear D gene. The CDR3 covers 13 residues. The germline CDR1 and CDR2 sequences are LGHDT and YNNKEL (reference sequence). V lost 0 bases and J lost 6, with 8 bases in between. Here the CDR3 reads CASSQDLWDGYTF. The CDR3 DNA reads TGTGCCAGCAGCCAAGATCTTTGGGATGGCTACACCTTC.

This chain connects TRBV25-1 to TRBJ1-1, with D uncertain. V lost 3 bases to trimming and J lost 4 bases, with 12 bases between them. Germline CDR1 reads MGHDK; CDR2 reads SYGVNS. This CDR3 spans 14 amino acids. This chain's CDR3 is CASSDTYGSTEAFF. The CDR3 DNA follows: TGTGCCAGCAGTGACACTTACGGGAGCACTGAAGCTTTCTTT.

This clonotype has just a few counts. The CDR3 sequence is CASSLGGPFGYEQYV. In DNA, the CDR3 is TGTGCCAGCAGCTTAGGAGGCCCCTTTGGGTACGAGCAGTACGTC. The rearrangement links TRBV11-2 to TRBJ2-7; D gene ambiguous. The germline V and J ends were trimmed by 1 base and 4 bases, with 14 bases remaining between them. Germline values: CDR1 SGHAT, CDR2 FQNNGV. This CDR3 has 15 residues.

This clonotype has a handful of counts. This clone may be a read error of a much larger clone one base away. This sequence joins TRBV7-9 and TRBJ2-3; D is ambiguous. V dropped 5 bases and J dropped 5 bases, with 8 bases sitting between them. Germline V CDR1 and CDR2: SEHNR, FQNEAQ (reference sequence). CDR3 length equals 12 residues. DNA for the CDR3: TGTGCCAGCAGCCCCCGGATAGATACGCAGTATTTT. Protein: CASSPRIDTQYF.

The V and J genes are TRBV19 and TRBJ2-1; D may be TRBD2 (6 bases). Germline loops: CDR1 LNHDA, CDR2 SQIVND (reference sequence). This CDR3 has 13 amino acids. V lost 5 bases, J lost 6 bases, and 11 bases lay in between. The chain's CDR3 is CASSPDYRNEQFF. The DNA of the CDR3 is TGTGCCAGTAGTCCGGACTATCGCAATGAGCAGTTCTTC.

The chain combines TRBV11-2 with TRBJ1-1; possibly TRBD1 for D (5 bases). Trimming shortened V by 5 bases and J by 1 base, and 11 bases separated the two germline ends. Germline V CDR1 and CDR2: SGHAT, FQNNGV. This CDR3 region has 14 residues. The CDR3 sequence: CASSAWTTNTEAFF. The CDR3 region has the DNA TGTGCCAGCAGCGCCTGGACAACGAACACTGAAGCTTTCTTT.

This clonotype was counted a few times. The rearrangement uses TRBV12-3 or TRBV12-4 and TRBJ2-5; 12 nucleotides agree with TRBD2. Trimming at V came to 6 bases and at J to 1 base, leaving 6 bases not matched to a gene. The CDR3 has 16 amino acids. CDR3 sequence reads: CASRRTSGGPQETQYF. The CDR3 nucleotides read TGTGCCAGCAGACGTACTAGCGGGGGGCCCCAAGAGACCCAGTACTTC.

This clonotype was seen more than once but under ten times. The V gene is TRBV2, the J gene TRBJ2-5; TRBD2 matches 8 bases. The CDR3 covers 16 residues. CDR1 is SNHLY and CDR2 is FYNNEI in the germline V gene. V shed 3 bases and J 7 bases; nucleotides not matched to a gene: 13. The DNA of the CDR3 is TGTGCCAGCAGTGACGGCGGGGGGCCCGGGCGATGGACCCAGTACTTC. This encodes CASSDGGGPGRWTQYF.

This clonotype was detected a few times. V gene TRBV12-3 or TRBV12-4 combines with J gene TRBJ1-2, with unresolved D. The CDR3 has 13 residues. With 4 bases removed from V and 7 bases from J, the gap between germline ends came to 13 bases. The chain's CDR3 is CASSSSGFSGYTF. The CDR3 DNA is TGTGCCAGCAGTTCGTCGGGGTTCTCTGGCTACACCTTC.

This clonotype appeared a single time. The V gene is TRBV19, the J gene TRBJ2-1; no firm D call. The J call is in doubt because the DNA end fits TRBJ2-7 better. CDR1 and CDR2 from the germline V gene are LNHDA and SQIVND (reference sequence). The CDR3 has 16 residues. This CDR3 is CASSIAATYAYNEQYF. In DNA, the CDR3 is TGTGCCAGTAGTATAGCCGCTACCTATGCCTACAATGAGCAGTACTTC.

This clonotype was observed a few times. The rearrangement uses TRBV6-6 and TRBJ2-7; 7 nucleotides agree with TRBD1. Germline-derived CDR1 and CDR2 are MNHNY and SVGAGI (reference sequence). Losses at the gene ends were 0 bases for V and 1 base for J; bases not matched to a gene: 3. The CDR3 is made up of 15 amino acids. The DNA of the CDR3 is TGTGCCAGCAGTTACTCCTGGGACAGTTCCTACGAGCAGTACTTC. Protein sequence: CASSYSWDSSYEQYF.

In this sample, this clonotype turned up a few times. The CDR3 is CASSQAPYTEAFF. The CDR3 region has the DNA TGCGCCAGCAGCCAAGCTCCGTACACTGAAGCTTTCTTT. The chain links TRBV4-1 to TRBJ1-1, with D unresolved. The V end was cut by 1 base, the J end by 3 bases, with 6 bases between. This CDR3 has 13 residues. Germline V CDR1 and CDR2: MGHRA, YSYEKL.

This clonotype showed up just a few times. This chain joins TRBV14 and TRBJ2-1, with 7 bases fitting TRBD1. This CDR3 spans 16 amino acids. V trimming: 0 bases; J trimming: 4 bases; junction bases outside the gene matches: 6. Germline assignment: CDR1 SGHDN and CDR2 FVKESK. The CDR3 region is CASSQEDRALYNEQFF. For the CDR3, the DNA is TGTGCCAGCAGCCAAGAAGACAGGGCATTATACAATGAGCAGTTCTTC.

The chain carries TRBV14 and TRBJ1-1, with D unclear. The CDR3 consists of 12 residues. Trimming took 4 bases from V and 7 from J, leaving 10 bases between them. Germline CDR1 and CDR2: SGHDN and FVKESK. The CDR3 DNA reads TGTGCCAGCAGCCTCCGGACTGATGAAGCTTTCTTT. This codes for CASSLRTDEAFF.

The sample holds one count of this clonotype. This sequence joins TRBV19 and TRBJ1-2, with 8 bases aligning to TRBD1. J gave up 7 bases and V 1 base, and 8 bases lay outside the gene matches. The CDR3 has 15 amino acids. Looked up from germline, CDR1 is LNHDA and CDR2 is SQIVND (reference sequence). CDR3 sequence reads: CASSIGRTGNRGYTF. The CDR3 coding sequence is TGTGCCAGTAGTATAGGCCGGACAGGGAATCGTGGCTACACCTTC. Using reference TRBV19 and TRBJ1-2 for the parts outside the CDR3, the full variable domain is DGGITQSPKYLFRKEGQNVTLSCEQNLNHDAMYWYRQDPGQGLRLIYYSQIVNDFQKGDIAEGYSVSREKKESFPLTVTSAQKNPTAFYLCASSIGRTGNRGYTFGSGTRLTVV.

V and J are TRBV2 and TRBJ1-1; D gene unclear. The CDR3 is 10 residues long. CDR1 and CDR2 from the germline V gene are SNHLY and FYNNEI. Trimming stripped 10 bases from V and 5 bases from J, with 8 bases between. CDR3 loop: CATIWTEAFF. The CDR3 DNA reads TGTGCCACCATATGGACTGAAGCTTTCTTT.

This clonotype showed up just a few times. CDR3 sequence: CASSYTALTGDNSPLHF. As DNA, the CDR3 is TGTGCCAGCAGTTACACGGCACTGACAGGGGATAATTCACCCCTCCACTTT. The chain has TRBV6-6 and TRBJ1-6, with 8 bases aligning to TRBD1. The CDR3 runs to 17 residues. The V and J ends lost 2 bases and 5 bases, in that order; junction bases with no gene match: 8. Germline assignment: CDR1 MNHNY and CDR2 SVGAGI (reference sequence).